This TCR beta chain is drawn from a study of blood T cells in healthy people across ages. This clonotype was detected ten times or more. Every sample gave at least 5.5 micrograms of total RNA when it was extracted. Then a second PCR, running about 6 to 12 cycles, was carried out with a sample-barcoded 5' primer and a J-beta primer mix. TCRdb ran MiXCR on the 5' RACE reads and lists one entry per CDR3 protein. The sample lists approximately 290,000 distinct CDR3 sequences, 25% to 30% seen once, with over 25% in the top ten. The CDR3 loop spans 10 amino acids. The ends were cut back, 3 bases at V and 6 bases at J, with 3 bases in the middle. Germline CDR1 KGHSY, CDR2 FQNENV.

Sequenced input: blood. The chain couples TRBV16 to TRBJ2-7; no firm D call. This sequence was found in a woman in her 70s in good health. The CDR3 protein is CASSHSEQYF. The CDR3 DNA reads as TGTGCCAGCAGCCATAGCGAGCAGTACTTC.